This T cell receptor (beta chain) was identified during a study of T-cell memory formation after mild COVID-19. Study information: Clusters of TCRs were largely donor specific. Points from the study as a whole: Day 15 to 85 contractors were CD4/CD8 balanced; later expanders leaned CD4+. Whether second-wave clones peaking at day 37 were SARS-CoV-2 specific went unconfirmed.

Constant-segment-primed 5'RACE gave TCR alpha and TCR beta cDNA libraries with sample barcodes and UMIs. Using its own MiXCR run on the 5' RACE reads, TCRdb lists one record per CDR3 protein. The sample consists of approximately 350,000 distinct CDR3 sequences, over 10% of them appearing once. As for this clonotype: Its target is not known.

Material for sequencing was PBMCs or a T cell subset sorted from them (not recorded which). This receptor was identified in a man between 18 and 29 years old who had mild COVID-19 (a few samples of this study predate the infection). Cell type and time point are not known.

The CDR3 region is CASSAGTPSNTIYF. In DNA, the CDR3 is TGTGCCAGCAGTGCCGGGACGCCAAGTAACACCATATATTTT. The gene calls are TRBV12-3 or TRBV12-4 and TRBJ1-3; possibly TRBD1 for D (5 bases). The V and J ends lost 5 bases and 7 bases respectively, with 15 bases between them. The length of the CDR3 is 14 residues.